This TCR beta chain was profiled in a study (dated by TCRdb to about 2016). Study-wide context: The research examined where HIV persistence comes from in people whose immune systems controlled HIV infection without treatment.

This clonotype is medium-sized (0.01 to 0.1%) in terms of sample share. Its antigen remains unidentified. Nothing much larger sits one base from this clone, and base qualities are not available. The germline V gene encodes CDR1 DFQATT and CDR2 SNEGSKA (reference sequence). Spanning cysteine to phenylalanine, the CDR3 consists of 11 amino acids. Left in the record is the CDR3 DNA by itself, 33 bases read in frame from the first base. The germline ends are 9 bases apart after V is trimmed by 4 bases and J by 6 bases. Library preparation was by 5' RACE. The sequencer listed for this sample is Illumina HiSeq 2000. TCRdb trimmed the raw reads at Q25, called clones with MiXCR and kept productive beta chains. All rows with the same CDR3 protein become a single entry with the most common DNA and genes. In all, the sample holds 2,500 to 3,500 distinct CDR3 sequences, and less than 7.5% of those were seen once. Of the sample, roughly 6.7% falls within the top ten clones.

Sequencing was done on a sample of total memory T cells from blood PBMCs. The cell subset or site label here, explained by the study, means: transitional memory CD4+ T cells. The chain uses TRBV20-1 and TRBJ1-1; no D gene call is confident. This TCR was sampled from a female donor with HIV. The CDR3 here reads CSANVVPEAFF. The nucleotides are TGCAGTGCTAATGTCGTCCCTGAAGCTTTCTTT.